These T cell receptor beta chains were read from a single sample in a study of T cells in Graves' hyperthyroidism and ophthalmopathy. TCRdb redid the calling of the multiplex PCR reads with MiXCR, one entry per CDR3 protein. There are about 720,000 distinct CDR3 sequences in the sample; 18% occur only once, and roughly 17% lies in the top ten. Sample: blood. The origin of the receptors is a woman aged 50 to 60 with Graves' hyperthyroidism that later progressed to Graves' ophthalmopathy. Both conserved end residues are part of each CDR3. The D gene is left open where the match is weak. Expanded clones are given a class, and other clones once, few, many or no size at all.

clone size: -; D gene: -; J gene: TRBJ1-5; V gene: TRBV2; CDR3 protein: CASSERPKPQHF; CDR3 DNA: TGTGCCAGCAGTGAACGGCCTAAGCCCCAGCATTTT
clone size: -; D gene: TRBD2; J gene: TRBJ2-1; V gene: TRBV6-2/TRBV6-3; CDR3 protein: CASSSGGVRYNEQFF; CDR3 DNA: TGTGCCAGCTCCTCGGGGGGGGTCCGGTACAATGAGCAGTTCTTC
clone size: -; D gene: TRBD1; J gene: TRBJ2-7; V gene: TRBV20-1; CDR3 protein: CSAGDRASEQYF; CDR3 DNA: TGCAGTGCGGGGGACAGGGCGAGCGAGCAGTACTTC
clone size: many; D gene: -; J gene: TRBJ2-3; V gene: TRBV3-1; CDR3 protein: CASSQSEGTDTQYF; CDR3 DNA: TGTGCCAGCAGCCAATCTGAGGGCACAGATACGCAGTATTTT
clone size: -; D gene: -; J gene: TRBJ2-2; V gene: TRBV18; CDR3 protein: CASSQAGGAGTGELFF; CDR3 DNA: TGTGCCAGCTCACAGGCCGGAGGTGCTGGCACCGGGGAGCTGTTTTTT
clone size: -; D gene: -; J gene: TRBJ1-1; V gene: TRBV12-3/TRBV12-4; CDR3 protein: CASSFVQTTEAFF; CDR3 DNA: TGTGCCAGCAGTTTTGTACAGACCACTGAAGCTTTCTTT
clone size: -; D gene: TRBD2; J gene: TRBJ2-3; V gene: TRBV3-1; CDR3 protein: CASSQGGGASGNTQYF; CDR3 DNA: TGTGCCAGCAGCCAAGGCGGGGGGGCCAGCGGGAATACGCAGTATTTT
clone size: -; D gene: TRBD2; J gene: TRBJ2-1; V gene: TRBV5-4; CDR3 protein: CASSYNSGRGNEQFF; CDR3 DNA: TGTGCCAGCAGCTATAATAGCGGGAGGGGCAATGAGCAGTTCTTC
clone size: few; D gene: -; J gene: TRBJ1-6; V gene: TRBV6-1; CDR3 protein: CASSSHEGDSPLHF; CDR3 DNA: TGTGCCAGCAGTTCCCACGAGGGCGATTCACCCCTCCACTTT
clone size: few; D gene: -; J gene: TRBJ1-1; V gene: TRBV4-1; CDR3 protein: CASSAPGPKNTEAFF; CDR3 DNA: TGCGCCAGCAGCGCCCCGGGACCGAAGAACACTGAAGCTTTCTTT
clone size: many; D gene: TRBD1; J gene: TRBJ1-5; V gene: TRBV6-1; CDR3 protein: CASSSGTGFQPQHF; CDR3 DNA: TGTGCCAGCAGTTCCGGGACAGGGTTTCAGCCCCAGCATTTT
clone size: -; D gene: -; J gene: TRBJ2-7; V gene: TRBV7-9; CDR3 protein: CASSLTPQVRGSYEQYF; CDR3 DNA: TGTGCCAGCAGCTTAACCCCACAGGTCAGGGGATCCTACGAGCAGTACTTC
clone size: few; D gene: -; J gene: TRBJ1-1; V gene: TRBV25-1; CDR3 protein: CASSGTLGGGSLEAFF; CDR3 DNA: TGTGCCAGCAGTGGGACTTTGGGAGGGGGTAGTCTCGAAGCTTTCTTT
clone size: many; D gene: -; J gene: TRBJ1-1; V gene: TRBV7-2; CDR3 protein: CASSLGARGNTEAFF; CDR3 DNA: TGTGCCAGCAGCTTAGGAGCCAGGGGGAACACTGAAGCTTTCTTT
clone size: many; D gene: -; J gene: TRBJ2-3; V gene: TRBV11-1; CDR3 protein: CASRHQNTDTQYF; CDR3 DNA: TGTGCCAGCAGGCATCAGAACACAGATACGCAGTATTTT
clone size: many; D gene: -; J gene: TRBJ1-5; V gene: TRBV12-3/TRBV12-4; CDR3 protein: CASSLGRDLRQPQHF; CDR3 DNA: TGTGCCAGCAGTTTAGGGAGGGACTTGAGGCAGCCCCAGCATTTT
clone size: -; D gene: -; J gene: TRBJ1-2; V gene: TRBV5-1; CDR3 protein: CASSLDFGTADNYGYTF; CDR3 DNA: TGCGCCAGCAGCTTGGATTTCGGGACGGCGGATAACTATGGCTACACCTTC
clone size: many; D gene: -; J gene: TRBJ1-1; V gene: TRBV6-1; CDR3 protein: CASSETVGVAFF; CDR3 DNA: TGTGCCAGCAGTGAAACAGTAGGGGTAGCTTTCTTT
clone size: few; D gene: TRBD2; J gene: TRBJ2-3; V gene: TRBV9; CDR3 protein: CASSIRLAGWDTQYF; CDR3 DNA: TGTGCCAGCAGCATCCGACTAGCGGGGTGGGATACGCAGTATTTT
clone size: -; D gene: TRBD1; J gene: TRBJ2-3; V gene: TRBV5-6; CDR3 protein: CASSLVAETGGEDTQYF; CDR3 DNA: TGTGCCAGCAGCTTGGTGGCCGAGACAGGGGGCGAAGATACGCAGTATTTT
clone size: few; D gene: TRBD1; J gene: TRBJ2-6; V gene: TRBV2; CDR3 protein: CASSGQGAGANVLTF; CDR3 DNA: TGTGCCAGCAGCGGACAGGGGGCTGGGGCCAACGTCCTGACTTTC
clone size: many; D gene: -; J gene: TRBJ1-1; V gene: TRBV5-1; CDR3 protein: CASSLNQGVNTEAFF; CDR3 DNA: TGCGCCAGCAGCTTGAATCAGGGTGTGAACACTGAAGCTTTCTTT
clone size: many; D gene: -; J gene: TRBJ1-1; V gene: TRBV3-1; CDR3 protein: CASSQQGGATEAFF; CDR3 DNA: TGTGCCAGCAGCCAACAAGGAGGGGCCACTGAAGCTTTCTTT
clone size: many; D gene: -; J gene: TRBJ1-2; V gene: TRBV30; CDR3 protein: CAWSWAGRNYGYTF; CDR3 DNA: TGTGCCTGGAGTTGGGCAGGCCGGAACTATGGCTACACCTTC
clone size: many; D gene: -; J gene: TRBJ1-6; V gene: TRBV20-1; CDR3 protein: CSAQGAQDSPLHF; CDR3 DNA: TGCAGTGCTCAAGGGGCGCAGGATTCACCCCTCCACTTT
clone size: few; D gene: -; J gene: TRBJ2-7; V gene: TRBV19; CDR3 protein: CASSIGLGYEQYF; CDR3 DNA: TGTGCCAGTAGTATTGGGTTAGGCTACGAGCAGTACTTC
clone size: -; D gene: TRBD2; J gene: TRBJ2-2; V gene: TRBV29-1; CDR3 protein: CSVAGLAGLSTGELFF; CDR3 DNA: TGCAGCGTTGCAGGACTAGCGGGACTCTCCACCGGGGAGCTGTTTTTT
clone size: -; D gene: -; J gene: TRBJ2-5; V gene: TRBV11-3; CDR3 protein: CASSPPSSETQYF; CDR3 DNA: TGTGCCAGCAGCCCCCCATCCTCGGAGACCCAGTACTTC
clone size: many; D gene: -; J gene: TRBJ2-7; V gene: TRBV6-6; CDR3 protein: CASSYSEAISYEQYF; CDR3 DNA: TGTGCCAGCAGTTACTCGGAGGCCATTTCCTACGAGCAGTACTTC
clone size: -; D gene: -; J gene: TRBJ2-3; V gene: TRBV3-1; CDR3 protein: CASSQDPGGGFRTDTQYF; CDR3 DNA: TGTGCCAGCAGCCAAGATCCAGGGGGGGGGTTTCGGACAGATACGCAGTATTTT
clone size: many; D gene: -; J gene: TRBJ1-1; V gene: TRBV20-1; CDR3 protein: CSARRALQGNTEAFF; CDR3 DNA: TGCAGTGCTAGGAGGGCGTTACAGGGGAACACTGAAGCTTTCTTT
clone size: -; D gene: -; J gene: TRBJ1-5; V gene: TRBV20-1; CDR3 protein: CSARKMTDTIRDQPQHF; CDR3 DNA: TGCAGTGCTAGGAAAATGACCGACACCATTAGGGATCAGCCCCAGCATTTT
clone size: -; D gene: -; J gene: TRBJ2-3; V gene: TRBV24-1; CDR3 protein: CATSDRPRQDSTDTQYF; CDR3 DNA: TGTGCCACCAGTGATCGACCTAGACAGGACTCAACAGATACGCAGTATTTT
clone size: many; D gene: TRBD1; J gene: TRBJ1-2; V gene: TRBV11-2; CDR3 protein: CASRRTGEGGYTF; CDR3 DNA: TGTGCCAGCAGAAGGACAGGGGAAGGAGGCTACACCTTC
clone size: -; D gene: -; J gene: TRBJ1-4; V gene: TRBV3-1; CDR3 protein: CASSPTGGLNEKLFF; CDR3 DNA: TGTGCCAGCAGCCCGACAGGAGGACTTAATGAAAAACTGTTTTTT
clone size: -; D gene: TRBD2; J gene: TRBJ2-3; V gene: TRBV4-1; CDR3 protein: CASSVTSGASTDTQYF; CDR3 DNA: TGCGCCAGCAGCGTGACTAGCGGGGCTAGCACAGATACGCAGTATTTT
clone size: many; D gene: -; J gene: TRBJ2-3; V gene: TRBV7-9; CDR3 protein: CASSLPETDTQYF; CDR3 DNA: TGTGCCAGCAGCTTGCCGGAGACAGATACGCAGTATTTT
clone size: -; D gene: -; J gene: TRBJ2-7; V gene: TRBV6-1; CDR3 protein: CASSDWQGLLYEQYF; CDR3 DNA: TGTGCCAGCAGTGATTGGCAGGGGCTCCTCTACGAGCAGTACTTC
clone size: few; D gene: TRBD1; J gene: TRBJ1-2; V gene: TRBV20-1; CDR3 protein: CSAPLTGDYGYTF; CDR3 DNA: TGCAGTGCTCCCCTTACAGGGGACTATGGCTACACCTTC
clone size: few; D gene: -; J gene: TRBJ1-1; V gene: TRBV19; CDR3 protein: CASSIPGRRMNTEAFF; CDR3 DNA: TGTGCCAGTAGTATCCCCGGACGGCGGATGAACACTGAAGCTTTCTTT
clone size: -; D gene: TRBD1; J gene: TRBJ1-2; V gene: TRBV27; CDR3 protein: CASSPGARQGVNNYGYTF; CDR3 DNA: TGTGCCAGCAGTCCGGGGGCAAGGCAGGGGGTTAACAACTATGGCTACACCTTC
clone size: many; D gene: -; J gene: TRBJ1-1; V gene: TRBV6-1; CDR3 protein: CASSDGIPNTEAFF; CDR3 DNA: TGTGCCAGCAGTGACGGGATCCCGAACACTGAAGCTTTCTTT
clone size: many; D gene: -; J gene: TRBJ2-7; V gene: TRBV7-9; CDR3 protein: CASSFGQGRTYEQYF; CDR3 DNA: TGTGCCAGCAGCTTTGGCCAGGGCCGGACCTACGAGCAGTACTTC
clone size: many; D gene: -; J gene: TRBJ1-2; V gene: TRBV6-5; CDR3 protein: CASSYSMLQYYGYTF; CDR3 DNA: TGTGCCAGCAGTTACTCGATGTTACAGTACTATGGCTACACCTTC
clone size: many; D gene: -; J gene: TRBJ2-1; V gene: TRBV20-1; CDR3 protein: CSASPGSDEQFF; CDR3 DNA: TGCAGTGCTAGCCCAGGAAGCGATGAGCAGTTCTTC
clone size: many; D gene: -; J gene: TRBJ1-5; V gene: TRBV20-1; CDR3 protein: CSATYHAGTNQPQHF; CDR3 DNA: TGCAGTGCTACCTATCATGCGGGCACTAATCAGCCCCAGCATTTT
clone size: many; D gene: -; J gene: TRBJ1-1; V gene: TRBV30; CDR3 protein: CAWSVYGLNTEAFF; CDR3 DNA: TGTGCCTGGAGTGTCTATGGCTTGAACACTGAAGCTTTCTTT